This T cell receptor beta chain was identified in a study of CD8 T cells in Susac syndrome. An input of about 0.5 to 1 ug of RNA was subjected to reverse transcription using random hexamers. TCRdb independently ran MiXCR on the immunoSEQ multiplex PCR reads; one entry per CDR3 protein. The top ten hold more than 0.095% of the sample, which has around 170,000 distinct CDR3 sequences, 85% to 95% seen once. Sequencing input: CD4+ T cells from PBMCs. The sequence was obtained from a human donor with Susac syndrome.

CDR3 sequence: CSAREGFAGYTF. CDR3 bases: TGCAGTGCTAGAGAGGGATTCGCTGGCTACACCTTC. The chain couples TRBV20-1 to TRBJ1-2; D is uncertain. Germline values: CDR1 DFQATT, CDR2 SNEGSKA (reference sequence). The CDR3 spans 12 residues. Between the trimmed V and J ends, which lost 0 bases and 7 bases, there was a span of 9 bases.